What follows describes a single T cell receptor beta chain. The data are from a study of T cell changes during pregnancy in multiple sclerosis. Germline CDR1 MDHEN, CDR2 SYDVKM. This CDR3 has 17 residues. V was trimmed by 4 bases and J by 0 bases, leaving 17 bases between them. Repertoires were generated with immunoSEQ multiplex PCR, while TCRdb's copy carries only in-frame clones and drops some. The table has 60,000 to 65,000 clones, 92% seen once. The chain uses TRBV28 and TRBJ2-3, with D perhaps TRBD1 (6 bases). This specimen was peripheral blood, taken in the first trimester of pregnancy. This sequence was found in a female donor with multiple sclerosis, enrolled in a pregnancy study. CDR3 in DNA: TGTGCCAGCAGTTACTTAACCGGGACACGTAGCACAGATACGCAGTATTTT. Protein: CASSYLTGTRSTDTQYF. The variable domain in full, with the rest retrieved from reference TRBV28 and TRBJ2-3, is DVKVTQSSRYLVKRTGEKVFLECVQDMDHENMFWYRQDPGLGLRLIYFSYDVKMKEKGDIPEGYSVSREKKERFSLILESASTNQTSMYLCASSYLTGTRSTDTQYFGPGTRLTVL.